Below are 14 T cell receptor beta chains sequenced from a single sample in a study of cytomegalovirus exposure and HLA in healthy donors. This table comes from immunoSEQ multiplex PCR, and its TCRdb copy is limited to in-frame clones, with some not included. The sample has under 200,000 clones; more than 80% are singletons. Sample: PBMCs. All receptors come from a man aged 18 to 29 in good health and CMV-seropositive.

This chain's CDR3 is CASSLLRGGGQPQHF. DNA of the CDR3: TGTGCCAGCAGTTTATTACGGGGGGGAGGTCAGCCCCAGCATTTT. This chain links TRBV28 with TRBJ1-5; TRBD1 might be the D (5 bases). The CDR3 is 15 residues long. V was shortened by 1 base and J by 6 bases, with 13 bases between the two germline ends. The V gene's germline CDR1 is MDHEN and CDR2 SYDVKM.

The chain couples TRBV29-1 to TRBJ2-7, with 8 positions matching TRBD2. The germline V gene encodes CDR1 SQVTM and CDR2 ANQGSEA. The length of the CDR3 is 13 residues. V lost 3 bases to trimming and J lost 3 bases; unmatched junction nucleotides: 4. CDR3 DNA: TGCAGCGTTGAGGGGACTAGTGTCTACGAGCAGTACTTC. The encoded protein is CSVEGTSVYEQYF.

V is TRBV6-1 and J is TRBJ1-1; D gene ambiguous. Germline V CDR1 and CDR2: MNHNS, SASEGT. The CDR3 extends over 16 amino acids. Trimming removed 4 bases from V and 5 bases from J, with 20 bases in between. For the CDR3, the DNA is TGTGCCAGCAGTGTAGTGGGGAACCTCGCGGGGACTGAAGCTTTCTTT. Amino acid sequence: CASSVVGNLAGTEAFF.

V gene TRBV15 combines with J gene TRBJ2-7; 7 bases align to TRBD2. Germline lookup yields CDR1 LNHNV and CDR2 YYDKDF (reference sequence). The CDR3 length is 14 residues. V shed 5 bases, J shed 2 bases, and the junction held 6 bases outside the gene matches. CDR3 region: CATSFGGTTYEQYF. Written as DNA, the CDR3 is TGTGCCACCAGCTTTGGCGGGACTACCTACGAGCAGTACTTC.

This clone was observed once. V usage is TRBV4-3 and J usage is TRBJ1-2; D remains unclear. CDR3 length equals 16 residues. Trimming cost V 0 bases and J 8 bases, with 19 bases left between them. Germline V gives CDR1 LGHNA, CDR2 YSLEER. CDR3 residues: CASSQERRFFSGGYTF. CDR3 bases: TGCGCCAGCAGCCAAGAACGGCGTTTTTTTTCGGGAGGCTACACCTTC.

J is TRBJ2-1 and V is TRBV27; weak D call: TRBD2 (6 bases). Germline V gives CDR1 MNHEY, CDR2 SMNVEV (reference sequence). Trimming stripped 4 bases from V and 9 bases from J, with 16 bases between. This CDR3 region has 14 residues. The CDR3 bases are TGTGCCAGCAGTTGGGACTTGCGGGGTGGTGAGCAGTTCTTC. Translation gives CASSWDLRGGEQFF.

The chain employs TRBV18 and TRBJ2-1; tentative D call: TRBD1 (5 bases). CDR3 length: 15 residues. Germline V gene data show CDR1 as KGHSH and CDR2 as LQKENI. Trimming took 0 bases from V and 3 from J, leaving 9 bases between them. CDR3 residues: CASSPPQGNYNEQFF. The DNA of the CDR3 is TGTGCCAGCTCACCACCCCAGGGTAACTACAATGAGCAGTTCTTC.

The CDR3 DNA follows: TGCAGCGTCTTCGGACAGGACTTCTATGGCTACACCTTC. Translating gives CSVFGQDFYGYTF. The chain is built from TRBV29-1 and TRBJ1-2, with 7 bases matching TRBD1. V lost 6 bases to trimming and J lost 4 bases; unmatched junction nucleotides: 8. CDR3 length: 13 residues. Germline V gene lookup returns CDR1 SQVTM and CDR2 ANQGSEA. Based on the CDR3 plus reference TRBV29-1 and TRBJ1-2, the full variable domain is SAVISQKPSRDICQRGTSLTIQCQVDSQVTMMFWYRQQPGQSLTLIATANQGSEATYESGFVIDKFPISRPNLTFSTLTVSNMSPEDSSIYLCSVFGQDFYGYTFGSGTRLTVV.

The chain combines TRBV6-5 with TRBJ2-7; no reliable D call. Trimming cost V 0 bases and J 0 bases, with 9 bases left between them. The CDR3 covers 15 residues. The germline CDR1 and CDR2 sequences are MNHEY and SVGAGI. CDR3 residues: CASSYSVLSSYEQYF. Written as DNA, the CDR3 is TGTGCCAGCAGTTACTCCGTCCTGAGCTCCTACGAGCAGTACTTC.

The chain links TRBV2 to TRBJ2-3; D not certain. The CDR3 is 16 residues long. V lost 4 bases and J 3 bases, leaving 17 bases between the germline ends. The V gene's germline CDR1 is SNHLY and CDR2 FYNNEI. In DNA, the CDR3 is TGTGCCAGCAGTGCCATGGGTCTAGTGAGGACAGATACGCAGTATTTT. Amino acid sequence: CASSAMGLVRTDTQYF.

This clone has just a few counts. V is TRBV7-2 and J is TRBJ2-2; D not certain. The V end lost 2 bases, the J end lost 3 bases, and 7 bases lay between the germline ends. The CDR3 consists of 14 residues. In germline, CDR1 is SGHTA, CDR2 FQGNSA. Written as DNA, the CDR3 is TGTGCCAGCAGCTTATCGTTCTACACCGGGGAGCTGTTTTTT. Translating it yields CASSLSFYTGELFF. Full variable domain (rest looked up from reference TRBV7-2 and TRBJ2-2): GAGVSQSPSNKVTEKGKDVELRCDPISGHTALYWYRQSLGQGLEFLIYFQGNSAPDKSGLPSDRFSAERTGGSVSTLTIQRTQQEDSAVYLCASSLSFYTGELFFGEGSRLTVL.

This chain links TRBV27 with TRBJ2-1, with D tentatively TRBD2 (6 bases). This CDR3 has 14 residues. Trimming removed 3 bases from V and 10 bases from J, with 16 bases in between. Germline V CDR1 and CDR2: MNHEY, SMNVEV (reference sequence). CDR3 nucleotide sequence: TGTGCCAGCAGTTTTAGTAGCGGCCCGTGGGAGCAGTTCTTC. Its translation is CASSFSSGPWEQFF.

The V gene is TRBV9, the J gene TRBJ1-1; D is uncertain. Germline V gene sequence: CDR1 SGDLS, CDR2 YYNGEE. V was pared by 2 bases and J by 6 bases, with 20 bases between. CDR3 length: 16 residues. Written as DNA, the CDR3 is TGTGCCAGCAGCGTGAGTGTGGACGGTAAAGCGGCTGAAGCTTTCTTT. Protein: CASSVSVDGKAAEAFF.

The rearrangement joins TRBV7-2 to TRBJ2-5; tentatively, D is TRBD2 (5 bases). The CDR3 runs 14 residues. Between the trimmed V and J ends, which lost 7 bases and 5 bases, there was a span of 17 bases. Germline V gene data show CDR1 as SGHTA and CDR2 as FQGNSA. The DNA of the CDR3 is TGTGCCAGCACCCCTCACATACAGCGGGAGACCCAGTACTTC. Its protein product is CASTPHIQRETQYF. Complete variable domain (other parts from reference TRBV7-2 and TRBJ2-5): GAGVSQSPSNKVTEKGKDVELRCDPISGHTALYWYRQSLGQGLEFLIYFQGNSAPDKSGLPSDRFSAERTGGSVSTLTIQRTQQEDSAVYLCASTPHIQRETQYFGPGTRLLVL.